The 18 T cell receptor beta chains reported below all come from one sample, sequenced in a study of blood T cell repertoires in COVID-19. Libraries were prepared by immunoSEQ multiplex PCR; TCRdb keeps only in-frame clonotypes and omits some of them. The data hold fewer than 700,000 clones, with 70% to 90% observed a single time. Sequenced: peripheral blood. Every receptor here comes from a woman between 45 and 60 years old with COVID-19, enrolled during active disease.

This sequence joins TRBV3-1 (or the pseudogene TRBV3-2) and TRBJ2-1, with 9 bases matching TRBD2. This CDR3 spans 16 amino acids. Germline-derived CDR1 and CDR2 are LGHDT and YNNKEL (reference sequence). The V segment lost 1 base and the J segment 9 bases; nucleotides outside the gene matches: 10. The CDR3 region is CASSQGPGTSRSEQFF. CDR3 DNA sequence: TGTGCCAGCAGCCAAGGGCCCGGGACTAGCAGGAGTGAGCAGTTCTTC.

This chain uses TRBV28 with TRBJ1-1; the D gene is possibly TRBD1 (5 bases). Trimming pared 8 bases from V and 1 base from J, leaving 14 bases between. The CDR3 runs 14 residues. Germline V lookup: CDR1 MDHEN, CDR2 SYDVKM. For the CDR3, the DNA is TGTGCCAGCCGGGGGGGAAGGGAGAACACTGAAGCTTTCTTT. This gives the protein CASRGGRENTEAFF. Full variable domain (rest looked up from reference TRBV28 and TRBJ1-1): DVKVTQSSRYLVKRTGEKVFLECVQDMDHENMFWYRQDPGLGLRLIYFSYDVKMKEKGDIPEGYSVSREKKERFSLILESASTNQTSMYLCASRGGRENTEAFFGQGTRLTVV.

V is TRBV5-1 and J is TRBJ1-1, with D hard to call. Germline-derived CDR1 and CDR2 are SGHRS and YFSETQ. The CDR3 spans 19 residues. V shed 3 bases and J shed 1 base, with 25 bases lying between them. The CDR3 loop is CASSYGRLEDSYKNTEAFF. For the CDR3, the DNA is TGCGCCAGCAGCTACGGCCGCCTTGAGGATAGCTATAAGAACACTGAAGCTTTCTTT.

V is TRBV2 and J is TRBJ2-4; possible D gene TRBD2, 6 bases. The V end lost 3 bases, the J end lost 2 bases, and 29 bases lay between the germline ends. CDR1 and CDR2 from the germline V gene are SNHLY and FYNNEI. The CDR3 is made up of 21 amino acids. CDR3 in DNA: TGTGCCAGCAGTGACCTGGAGGGACGGTTGATACTCCGAGTGACCAAAAACATTCAGTACTTC. Protein product: CASSDLEGRLILRVTKNIQYF.

The chain couples TRBV7-6 to TRBJ2-3; 9 nucleotides match TRBD2. Germline CDR1 SGHVS, CDR2 FNYEAQ. After removal of 1 base from V and 7 bases from J, the junction contained 6 bases not matched to a gene. The CDR3 consists of 15 residues. CDR3 loop: CASSLGGGGHNTQYF. The DNA for the CDR3 is TGTGCCAGCAGCTTAGGCGGGGGGGGCCATAATACGCAGTATTTT.

The chain recombines TRBV25-1 with TRBJ1-1; D unresolved. CDR3 length equals 14 residues. CDR1 is MGHDK, CDR2 SYGVNS, per germline. The germline V and J ends were trimmed by 5 bases and 1 base, with 11 bases remaining between them. Here the CDR3 DNA reads TGTGCCAGCAGTCCCCTGGGAGGGAACACTGAAGCTTTCTTT. Translation: CASSPLGGNTEAFF.

V is TRBV2 and J is TRBJ2-1; 9 bases are a match to TRBD2. Germline V gives CDR1 SNHLY, CDR2 FYNNEI. The CDR3 runs 17 residues. The trim removed 5 bases at V and 2 bases at J, leaving 10 bases unmatched. In nucleotides, the CDR3 is TGTGCCAGCAGTCCGGCGAAACTAGCGGGTGCCTACAATGAGCAGTTCTTC. This sequence encodes CASSPAKLAGAYNEQFF.

The chain uses TRBV7-9 and TRBJ1-1; TRBD1 might be the D (5 bases). The CDR3 contains 14 residues. The V gene lost 6 bases and the J gene lost 0 bases, with 11 bases spanning the gap. The germline V gene encodes CDR1 SEHNR and CDR2 FQNEAQ (reference sequence). The CDR3 here is CASRGGIMNTEAFF. The CDR3 DNA reads as TGTGCCAGCAGGGGGGGAATAATGAACACTGAAGCTTTCTTT.

The CDR3 nucleotides are TGCGCCAGCAGCACCAGGACAGGTCGTGATAATTCACCCCTCCACTTT. This encodes CASSTRTGRDNSPLHF. The chain recombines TRBV5-1 with TRBJ1-6; TRBD1 matches at 7 bases. J was trimmed by 5 bases and V by 4 bases; bases with no gene match: 9. Per germline, CDR1 SGHRS and CDR2 YFSETQ. The CDR3 has 16 residues.

DNA for the CDR3: TGTGCCAGCTCGGGGGGGGGCCGGAACGAGCAGTACTTC. Translated: CASSGGGRNEQYF. The chain links TRBV18 to TRBJ2-7; D might be TRBD2 (7 bases). V gave up 6 bases and J gave up 5 bases, with 14 bases separating them. The CDR3 length is 13 residues. Germline CDR1 KGHSH, CDR2 LQKENI. Looking up the rest from reference TRBV18 and TRBJ2-7 gives the full variable domain: NAGVMQNPRHLVRRRGQEARLRCSPMKGHSHVYWYRQLPEEGLKFMVYLQKENIIDESGMPKERFSAEFPKEGPSILRIQQVVRGDSAAYFCASSGGGRNEQYFGPGTRLTVT.

Notes on this clone: The sample contains more than one DNA sequence encoding this CDR3. The CDR3 is CASSLRSGGSSYEQYF. The DNA of the CDR3 is TGTGCCAGCAGCTTAAGAAGTGGGGGGAGCTCCTACGAGCAGTACTTC. This rearrangement joins TRBV7-2 to TRBJ2-7, with a tentative D call TRBD2 (6 bases). Germline V gene data show CDR1 as SGHTA and CDR2 as FQGNSA. The V and J ends lost 2 bases and 0 bases respectively, with 14 bases between them. The CDR3 has 16 residues. Complete variable domain (other parts from reference TRBV7-2 and TRBJ2-7): GAGVSQSPSNKVTEKGKDVELRCDPISGHTALYWYRQSLGQGLEFLIYFQGNSAPDKSGLPSDRFSAERTGGSVSTLTIQRTQQEDSAVYLCASSLRSGGSSYEQYFGPGTRLTVT.

The CDR3 sequence is CASSEMRNTQYF. The CDR3, as DNA: TGCGCCAGCAGTGAAATGAGGAATACGCAGTATTTT. This chain links TRBV10-2 with TRBJ2-3; D is uncertain. CDR3 length equals 12 residues. Trimming removed 3 bases from V and 7 bases from J, with 8 bases in between. CDR1 is WSHSY, CDR2 SAAADI, per germline.

This chain uses TRBV3-1 (or the pseudogene TRBV3-2) with TRBJ1-2; D perhaps matches TRBD1 (6 bases). Between the trimmed V and J ends, which lost 4 bases and 5 bases, there was a span of 17 bases. The CDR3 runs to 15 residues. Looked up from germline, CDR1 is LGHDT and CDR2 is YNNKEL (reference sequence). The CDR3 loop reads CASSPKWGLGYGYTF. In nucleotides, the CDR3 is TGTGCCAGCAGCCCCAAGTGGGGGCTGGGGTATGGCTACACCTTC.

The chain has TRBV2 and TRBJ2-7; TRBD2 agrees at 11 bases. Per the germline V gene, CDR1 is SNHLY and CDR2 is FYNNEI. The CDR3 is made up of 18 amino acids. Unmatched junction bases numbered 18, after V lost 8 bases and J lost 3 bases. For the CDR3, the DNA is TGTGCCAGCGGCGGGTTAGCGGGGGGGCCTACCCCGGGCTACGAGCAGTACTTC. This codes for CASGGLAGGPTPGYEQYF.

The genes are TRBV7-8 and TRBJ1-3; tentatively, D is TRBD1 (6 bases). Between the trimmed V and J ends, which lost 5 bases and 3 bases, there was a span of 11 bases. Germline assignment: CDR1 SGHVS and CDR2 FQNEAQ. CDR3 length: 14 amino acids. CDR3 DNA sequence: TGTGCCAGCAGCATGGGGACACTTGGAAACACCATATATTTT. Translated, it gives CASSMGTLGNTIYF.

The rearrangement links TRBV6-2 or TRBV6-3 to TRBJ2-2; TRBD1 aligns across 9 bases. This CDR3 is built from 19 residues. The V gene's germline CDR1 is MNHEY and CDR2 SVGEGT. The trim removed 5 bases at V and 7 bases at J, leaving 20 bases unmatched. The CDR3 bases are TGTGCCAGCAGTCCAACAAAATTAAAAGGGACAGGGAAAGGCGGGGAGCTGTTTTTT. Translated, it gives CASSPTKLKGTGKGGELFF.

The genes are TRBV4-1 and TRBJ2-1, with 10 bases lining up with TRBD2. This CDR3 spans 19 amino acids. Germline values: CDR1 MGHRA, CDR2 YSYEKL. Trimming cost V 3 bases and J 3 bases; bases outside gene matches: 14. CDR3 nucleotides: TGCGCCAGCAGCCATCCCCTAGCGGGGGCGTCCCAGCGCTACAATGAGCAGTTCTTC. Translated: CASSHPLAGASQRYNEQFF.

The V and J genes are TRBV30 and TRBJ1-1; 8 bases line up with TRBD1. This CDR3 has 12 amino acids. J lost 8 bases, V lost 4 bases, and 6 bases had no gene match. The germline V gene encodes CDR1 GTSNPN and CDR2 SVGIG (reference sequence). The CDR3 protein is CAWTGGLAEAFF. The CDR3 DNA sequence: TGTGCCTGGACAGGGGGCCTCGCAGAAGCTTTCTTT.